This TCR beta chain emerged from a study of blood T cell repertoires in COVID-19 (dated by TCRdb to 2019 to 2021). In the study overall: Samples covering the acute and convalescent phases of COVID-19 were provided by collaborators in the United States, Italy and Spain. The material from the prospective study consisted of cDNA or gDNA derived from T cells, B-cell-depleted T cells, or PBMCs. Subjects who had been exposed to COVID-19, were actively infected with it, or had recovered from it provided the deeply sampled blood TCRbeta repertoires that made up the dataset. A freely available public database, intended as a resource for researchers studying the immune response to SARS-CoV-2, is where the repertoires were released. The samples were drawn from the first 160 participants of the ongoing ImmuneRACE study and from over a thousand subjects provided by 6 global collaborators. A de-identified subject ID, COVID-19 status, age in years and sex were almost always included in the sample metadata. HLA class I and class II types, where available, came from metadata supplied by the sample provider rather than from assay-based typing. Study-wide conclusions, independent of this receptor: Clinical and demographic metadata were provided uncurated, with the amount varying by source and participant.

Collaborating institutions collected whole blood in K2EDTA tubes following their own protocols. For TCRbeta analysis, collaborator samples were shipped as frozen whole blood, as isolated PBMCs, or as DNA extracted from either sample type. Details on this clone: Its antigen remains unidentified. Base quality data are lacking; no much larger clone is found one base away. Other DNA variants within this sample encode the same CDR3.

Looking up the germline V gene yields CDR1 KGHDR and CDR2 SFDVKD. Including cysteine and phenylalanine, the CDR3 has 17 amino acids. CDR3 DNA only is kept here, 51 bases in frame from base 1. Relative to germline, V is missing 2 bases and J is missing 2 bases, with 6 bases of the junction outside any gene match. TCRbeta CDR3 regions were amplified from genomic DNA by means of the immunoSEQ Assay, a bias-controlled multiplex PCR. Processing in the source paper ran as follows. Nucleated cell counts per sample were estimated from amplification of reference gene primers within the assay. To quantify the absolute abundance of each unique TCRbeta CDR3 rearrangement, sequence reads were collapsed and filtered. Productive Simpson clonality was computed per sample as the square root of Simpson's diversity index over productive rearrangements. TCRdb mirrors the immuneACCESS table, restricted to in-frame sequences. Some clones are absent from its copies; in checked studies, under half trace to an unresolved V gene, and the reason for the others is unknown. That table is the source of V, J and clone size, and D and trimming were worked out from the DNA. The sample data list approximately 97,000 clones, and around 87% of these were observed just once. The ten largest clones take up just under 20% of the sample.

The sequence was obtained from a human donor in a cohort sampled during active COVID-19. The chain is encoded by TRBV24-1 joined to TRBJ2-3; 10 of the junction bases match TRBD2. The specimen sequenced was peripheral blood. The CDR3 corresponds to CATSDSGSGRATDTQYF. The sequence in DNA is TGTGCCACCAGTGATTCAGGCAGCGGGAGGGCCACAGATACGCAGTATTTT.